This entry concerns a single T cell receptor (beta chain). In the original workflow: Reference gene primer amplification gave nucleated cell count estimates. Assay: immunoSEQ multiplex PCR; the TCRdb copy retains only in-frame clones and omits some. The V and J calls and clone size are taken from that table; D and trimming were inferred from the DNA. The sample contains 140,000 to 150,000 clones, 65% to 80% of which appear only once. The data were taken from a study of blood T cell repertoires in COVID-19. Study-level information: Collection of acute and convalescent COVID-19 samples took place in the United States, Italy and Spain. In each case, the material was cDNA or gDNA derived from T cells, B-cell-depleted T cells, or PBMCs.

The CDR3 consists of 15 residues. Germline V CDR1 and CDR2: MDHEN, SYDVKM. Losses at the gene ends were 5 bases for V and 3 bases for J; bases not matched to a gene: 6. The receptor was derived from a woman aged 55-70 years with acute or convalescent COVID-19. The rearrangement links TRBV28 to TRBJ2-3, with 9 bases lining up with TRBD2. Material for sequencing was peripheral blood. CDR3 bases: TGTGCCAGCAGTCTTAGCGGGAGCGGGACAGATACGCAGTATTTT. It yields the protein CASSLSGSGTDTQYF.